The clone carrying this T cell receptor (beta chain) came up a few times. TCRbeta library construction was performed incorporating unique molecular identifiers. TCRdb re-called the PCR reads through MiXCR, storing one row per CDR3 protein. Seen here are about 270,000 distinct CDR3 sequences, 9.9% observed once, and the top ten hold around a tenth. This record belongs to a study of T-cell reconstitution after alpha-beta-depleted transplantation in children. CDR1 SQVTM and CDR2 ANQGSEA come from the germline V gene. The CDR3 has 12 amino acids. Trimming removed 0 bases from V and 10 bases from J, with 10 bases in between.

The rearrangement uses TRBV29-1 and TRBJ2-1; D call uncertain. This clonotype was obtained from a human donor who donated a stem cell graft to a child with SCID. Sequences were derived from PBMCs from the stem cell graft donor, sampled from the stem cell graft. The CDR3 DNA sequence: TGCAGCGTTGAAGATCTCGGTTGGGAGCAGTTCTTC. It yields the protein CSVEDLGWEQFF.